What follows describes a single T cell receptor (beta chain). The data belong to a study of T cell changes during pregnancy in multiple sclerosis. Some clones are missing from TCRdb's copy, which holds only in-frame ones; the method was immunoSEQ multiplex PCR. Of 15,000 or so clones listed, 80% to 90% are singletons. The germline V gene has CDR1 SEHNR and CDR2 FQNEAQ (reference sequence). The CDR3 is 18 amino acids. V was pared by 5 bases and J by 1 base, with 21 bases between. The starting material was CD8+ T cells from peripheral blood mononuclear cells, obtained in the first trimester of pregnancy. The chain links TRBV7-9 to TRBJ2-1; tentative D call: TRBD1 (6 bases). The TCR sequence derives from a female donor with multiple sclerosis, enrolled in a pregnancy study. CDR3 nucleotide sequence: TGTGCCAGCAGCCCATACCGATTTAGCAGGGGTTCCTACAATGAGCAGTTCTTC. Protein sequence: CASSPYRFSRGSYNEQFF.